This TCR beta chain was obtained from a study of blood T cells in healthy people across ages. Deletions cut 2 bases from V and 2 bases from J, with 11 bases between. CDR3 length: 15 residues. From germline, CDR1 is LGHNT and CDR2 FRNRAP. Each sample provided at least 5.5 micrograms of extracted total RNA. This clonotype was found a few times. Its antigen remains unidentified. Findings and caveats of the study: Estimated diversity across one million T cells was deemed an underestimate. Researchers report that TCR beta diversity correlated strongly with naive T cell percentage.

Primed by a sample-barcoded 5' primer and a J-beta primer mix, a second PCR proceeded for about 6 to 11 cycles. CDR3-containing paired-end reads numbered at least 2.5 million in each sample. A single record per CDR3 protein comes from TCRdb applying MiXCR to the 5' RACE reads. This sample has approximately 1,100,000 distinct CDR3 sequences, with under 55% found just once. The gene calls are TRBV12-5 and TRBJ2-3; D gene unclear. Sequenced: blood. This TCR was sampled from a woman aged 60-75 years in good health. CDR3 loop: CASGLRPVPTDTQYF. The DNA for the CDR3 is TGTGCTAGTGGTTTGCGTCCGGTTCCCACAGATACGCAGTATTTT.